This paragraph covers one T cell receptor (beta chain) sequence. Its antigen remains unidentified. Profiling relied on immunoSEQ multiplex PCR, and the TCRdb table lists in-frame clones only, not all of them. Of about 150,000 clones listed, approximately 90% are singletons. The sample belongs to a study of T cell responses to AZD1222 COVID-19 vaccine. Study results and limitations: Spike-specific TCR breadth and depth rose after two AZD1222 doses.

Specimen: peripheral blood, collected 28 days after the second AZD1222 dose. The sequence was collected from an adult who received the AZD1222 COVID-19 vaccine.

This chain's CDR3 is CASSPTQGPHNEQFF. CDR3 DNA sequence: TGTGCCAGCAGTCCTACTCAGGGACCGCACAATGAGCAGTTCTTC. The chain recombines TRBV11-3 with TRBJ2-1, with D possibly being TRBD1 or TRBD2 (5 bases each). The CDR3 runs to 15 residues. Germline V gene lookup returns CDR1 SGHNT and CDR2 YENEEA. V was trimmed by 6 bases and J by 5 bases, leaving 17 bases between them. The complete variable domain, with remaining parts taken from reference TRBV11-3 and TRBJ2-1, reads EAGVVQSPRYKIIEKKQPVAFWCNPISGHNTLYWYLQNLGQGPELLIRYENEEAVDDSQLPKDRFSAERLKGVDSTLKIQPAELGDSAVYLCASSPTQGPHNEQFFGPGTRLTVL.